This T cell receptor beta chain emerged from a study of blood T cell repertoires in COVID-19. Study background: COVID-19 samples from acute and convalescent phases originated in the United States, Italy and Spain. In each case, the material was cDNA or gDNA derived from T cells, B-cell-depleted T cells, or PBMCs.

Source study methods: For nucleated cells, counts were estimated from reference gene primer amplification. TCRdb keeps only in-frame clones here, not all; method: immunoSEQ multiplex PCR. The V and J calls and the clone size are those of that table, but D and trimming were determined from the DNA. Here the sample spans 95,000 to 100,000 clones, roughly 86% being singletons. Germline CDR1 and CDR2: SGHDN and FVKESK. The CDR3 is 16 amino acids. In the case of this clone: Compared with germline, one end of the junction differs, possibly owing to a read error.

The chain uses TRBV14 and TRBJ2-2; 7 nucleotides line up with TRBD2. Sequenced material: peripheral blood. This TCR derives from a woman in her thirties with acute or convalescent COVID-19. The CDR3: CASSPRGTMNTRELFF. CDR3 nucleotides: TGTGCCAGCAGCCCTCGGGGGACTATGAACACCCGGGAGCTGTTTTTT. The full variable domain, with the rest looked up from reference TRBV14 and TRBJ2-2, is EAGVTQFPSHSVIEKGQTVTLRCDPISGHDNLYWYRRVMGKEIKFLLHFVKESKQDESGMPNNRFLAERTGGTYSTLKVQPAELEDSGVYFCASSPRGTMNTRELFFGEGSRLTVL.